This is a list of T cell receptor beta chains from one sample in a study of cytomegalovirus exposure and HLA in healthy donors. Using immunoSEQ multiplex PCR, the repertoire was profiled, and TCRdb retains in-frame clones only, with some absent. The sample has some 150,000 clones; around 72% are singletons. The sequenced material came from PBMCs. The source is a man younger than 35 in good health and CMV-seropositive. The CDR3 runs from the conserved cysteine through the conserved F or W. A D gene is named only where the DNA matches it firmly. Where a row states a size, it is once, few, many or the class of an expanded clone; other rows omit it.

CDR3 DNA: TGTGCCAGCAGCTCTATAAGGAGTGAGCAGTTCTTC
CDR3 protein: CASSSIRSEQFF
V gene: TRBV5-6
D gene: -
J gene: TRBJ2-1
clone size: -

CDR3 DNA: TGTGCCAGCAGCAAGGACAGGGTGGCAGATACGCAGTATTTT
CDR3 protein: CASSKDRVADTQYF
V gene: TRBV6-5
D gene: TRBD1
J gene: TRBJ2-3
clone size: -

CDR3 DNA: TGTGCCAGCAGTTCCCGACTAGCGGGAGGAGAGACCCAGTACTTC
CDR3 protein: CASSSRLAGGETQYF
V gene: TRBV27
D gene: TRBD2
J gene: TRBJ2-5
clone size: few

CDR3 DNA: TGTGCCAGCAGCTACCGGGGGGGCCTGGGAGATACGCAGTATTTT
CDR3 protein: CASSYRGGLGDTQYF
V gene: TRBV7-9
D gene: TRBD2
J gene: TRBJ2-3
clone size: -

CDR3 DNA: TGCGCCAGCAGCGATATTCGGGCAGGGTCTACGGAGCAGTACTTC
CDR3 protein: CASSDIRAGSTEQYF
V gene: TRBV5-1
D gene: -
J gene: TRBJ2-7
clone size: -

CDR3 DNA: TGTGCCAGCAGCTTAGGGGACAGGGTGCCGGCAGATACGCAGTATTTT
CDR3 protein: CASSLGDRVPADTQYF
V gene: TRBV7-3
D gene: TRBD1
J gene: TRBJ2-3
clone size: -

CDR3 DNA: TGTGCCAGCAGTTTACCCAGGGCCTATGGCTACACCTTC
CDR3 protein: CASSLPRAYGYTF
V gene: TRBV28
D gene: -
J gene: TRBJ1-2
clone size: few

CDR3 DNA: TGTGCCAGCAGCCTATTTTTAGCGGGAGTTCACTACGAGCAGTACTTC
CDR3 protein: CASSLFLAGVHYEQYF
V gene: TRBV6-6
D gene: TRBD2
J gene: TRBJ2-7
clone size: -

CDR3 DNA: TGTGCCAGCAGCCCACCGAGACAGGGGACCGAGCAGTACTTC
CDR3 protein: CASSPPRQGTEQYF
V gene: TRBV11-2
D gene: TRBD1
J gene: TRBJ2-7
clone size: -

CDR3 DNA: TGTGCCAGCAGTGCACTAGCGGGGGGGGCAGAGCAGTACTTC
CDR3 protein: CASSALAGGAEQYF
V gene: TRBV27
D gene: TRBD2
J gene: TRBJ2-7
clone size: -

CDR3 DNA: TGTGCCAGCTCCCGGAGGGAAGAGTTCTCCTACAATGAGCAGTTCTTC
CDR3 protein: CASSRREEFSYNEQFF
V gene: TRBV18
D gene: -
J gene: TRBJ2-1
clone size: -

CDR3 DNA: TGTGCCTCAAACAGGGAATCTACTTCACCCCTCCACTTT
CDR3 protein: CASNRESTSPLHF
V gene: TRBV10-3
D gene: -
J gene: TRBJ1-6
clone size: -

CDR3 DNA: TGTGCCAGCAGCGGTGGACAGGGAGGTAGATATGGCTACACCTTC
CDR3 protein: CASSGGQGGRYGYTF
V gene: TRBV7-9
D gene: TRBD1
J gene: TRBJ1-2
clone size: -

CDR3 DNA: TGTGCCAGCAGCTTATCGGGAGGGTGGGGTGAAAAACTGTTTTTT
CDR3 protein: CASSLSGGWGEKLFF
V gene: TRBV7-9
D gene: -
J gene: TRBJ1-4
clone size: -

CDR3 DNA: TGTGCCAGCAGCGTGGGACAGGTCGTAGAGACCCAGTACTTC
CDR3 protein: CASSVGQVVETQYF
V gene: TRBV5-4
D gene: TRBD1
J gene: TRBJ2-5
clone size: -

CDR3 DNA: TGTGCCAGCAGCCCTAAGGGACAGGGGGCTAGAGAGCAGTACTTC
CDR3 protein: CASSPKGQGAREQYF
V gene: TRBV7-2
D gene: TRBD1
J gene: TRBJ2-7
clone size: -

CDR3 DNA: TGTGCCAGCAGTTTAAGGGCAGGGAGGTCCTACGAGCAGTACTTC
CDR3 protein: CASSLRAGRSYEQYF
V gene: TRBV28
D gene: -
J gene: TRBJ2-7
clone size: -

CDR3 DNA: TGTGCCAGCAGCTTAGGCTTGTCACTTTCGAACACCGGGGAGCTGTTTTTT
CDR3 protein: CASSLGLSLSNTGELFF
V gene: TRBV13
D gene: -
J gene: TRBJ2-2
clone size: -

CDR3 DNA: TGTGCCAGCAGCACGGACAGGGGCTATGGCTACACCTTC
CDR3 protein: CASSTDRGYGYTF
V gene: TRBV5-4
D gene: TRBD1
J gene: TRBJ1-2
clone size: few

CDR3 DNA: TGTGCCAGCAGCGGGGTAAGGACTAGCCATATTGTTAGGGACATTCAGTACTTC
CDR3 protein: CASSGVRTSHIVRDIQYF
V gene: TRBV7-3
D gene: TRBD2
J gene: TRBJ2-4
clone size: -

CDR3 DNA: TGTGCCAGCAGCTTGGCTAGCACCGGGGAGCTGTTTTTT
CDR3 protein: CASSLASTGELFF
V gene: TRBV11-1
D gene: -
J gene: TRBJ2-2
clone size: once

CDR3 DNA: TGTGCCAGCAGTCCCCGGCCGGGTTGGGAGCAGTACTTC
CDR3 protein: CASSPRPGWEQYF
V gene: TRBV28
D gene: -
J gene: TRBJ2-7
clone size: -

CDR3 DNA: TGTGCCAGCATTTCAAGGGGATTACCTAACTATGGCTACACCTTC
CDR3 protein: CASISRGLPNYGYTF
V gene: TRBV28
D gene: -
J gene: TRBJ1-2
clone size: -

CDR3 DNA: TGCGCCAGCAGCCAAGATCGTACAGGAAGCTACGAGCAGTACTTC
CDR3 protein: CASSQDRTGSYEQYF
V gene: TRBV4-3
D gene: -
J gene: TRBJ2-7
clone size: few

CDR3 DNA: TGTGCCAGTAGTATAGTCGAAGCCTATAGCAATCAGCCCCAGCATTTT
CDR3 protein: CASSIVEAYSNQPQHF
V gene: TRBV19
D gene: -
J gene: TRBJ1-5
clone size: -

CDR3 DNA: TGCGCCAGTGCAGAAATGGGCACAGATACGCAGTATTTT
CDR3 protein: CASAEMGTDTQYF
V gene: TRBV5-1
D gene: -
J gene: TRBJ2-3
clone size: -

CDR3 DNA: TGTGCTAGCAGCTTAGTGGCAGGCGAGCAGTTCTTC
CDR3 protein: CASSLVAGEQFF
V gene: TRBV7-7
D gene: -
J gene: TRBJ2-1
clone size: -

CDR3 DNA: TGTGCCAGCAGTTGGGGGGGCTATGGCTACACCTTC
CDR3 protein: CASSWGGYGYTF
V gene: TRBV28
D gene: -
J gene: TRBJ1-2
clone size: few

CDR3 DNA: TGCAGCGTTGAAAGGCCTACTAGCGGGAGTAGAAATGAGCAGTTCTTC
CDR3 protein: CSVERPTSGSRNEQFF
V gene: TRBV29-1
D gene: TRBD2
J gene: TRBJ2-1
clone size: few

CDR3 DNA: TGTGCCATCAGCGGGTCAAAGAATGAGCAGTTCTTC
CDR3 protein: CAISGSKNEQFF
V gene: TRBV10-3
D gene: -
J gene: TRBJ2-1
clone size: -

CDR3 DNA: TGCGCCAGCAGCTTAGGGACAGGGTCCAACGAGCAGTACTTC
CDR3 protein: CASSLGTGSNEQYF
V gene: TRBV5-1
D gene: TRBD1
J gene: TRBJ2-7
clone size: -

CDR3 DNA: TGCGCCAGCAGCCAAGTATTAACTAGCAATAATGAGCAGTTCTTC
CDR3 protein: CASSQVLTSNNEQFF
V gene: TRBV4-1
D gene: -
J gene: TRBJ2-1
clone size: -

CDR3 DNA: TGCAGCGTTGAAGGTACTAGCGGGAGGAGCACAGATACGCAGTATTTT
CDR3 protein: CSVEGTSGRSTDTQYF
V gene: TRBV29-1
D gene: TRBD2
J gene: TRBJ2-3
clone size: -

CDR3 DNA: TGTGCCAGCAGCACGAGACAGAATTCACCCCTCCACTTT
CDR3 protein: CASSTRQNSPLHF
V gene: TRBV5-6
D gene: -
J gene: TRBJ1-6
clone size: -

CDR3 DNA: TGCGCCAGCAACCAGACAGGTGATTCACCCCTCCACTTT
CDR3 protein: CASNQTGDSPLHF
V gene: TRBV23-1
D gene: -
J gene: TRBJ1-6
clone size: -

CDR3 DNA: TGTGCCAGCAGCTCAATGGACAGGGCCGTCTATGGCTACACCTTC
CDR3 protein: CASSSMDRAVYGYTF
V gene: TRBV7-9
D gene: TRBD1
J gene: TRBJ1-2
clone size: -

CDR3 DNA: TGCAGTGCCTCACACGGGGAGCTGTTTTTT
CDR3 protein: CSASHGELFF
V gene: TRBV20-1
D gene: -
J gene: TRBJ2-2
clone size: -

CDR3 DNA: TGCAGCGTTGAGGGGACAGGGAGTTACGAGACCCAGTACTTC
CDR3 protein: CSVEGTGSYETQYF
V gene: TRBV29-1
D gene: TRBD1
J gene: TRBJ2-5
clone size: -

CDR3 DNA: TGTGCCAGCAGCTTGGTAGCGGGAGTTCGAGAGACCCAGTACTTC
CDR3 protein: CASSLVAGVRETQYF
V gene: TRBV5-4
D gene: TRBD2
J gene: TRBJ2-5
clone size: few

CDR3 DNA: TGTGCCAGTAGGACAGAGGTCGGCTCCTACGAGCAGTACTTC
CDR3 protein: CASRTEVGSYEQYF
V gene: TRBV19
D gene: -
J gene: TRBJ2-7
clone size: -

CDR3 DNA: TGTGCCAGCAGCTTAGATGGACAGGGGAGCTCTGGAAACACCATATATTTT
CDR3 protein: CASSLDGQGSSGNTIYF
V gene: TRBV7-8
D gene: TRBD1
J gene: TRBJ1-3
clone size: -

CDR3 DNA: TGTGCCAGCAGAACGCTAGATTACCCCACAGATACGCAGTATTTT
CDR3 protein: CASRTLDYPTDTQYF
V gene: TRBV5-5
D gene: -
J gene: TRBJ2-3
clone size: few